This T cell receptor beta chain was observed in a study of blood T cells in healthy people across ages. Broader study findings: Observed TCR beta diversity per million T cells went down as age went up. This fall followed a roughly linear course with age.

A J-beta primer mix and a sample-barcoded 5' primer were used in a second PCR of roughly 6 to 12 cycles. TCRdb reprocessed the 5' RACE reads via MiXCR and lists one record per CDR3 protein. The sample holds about 800,000 distinct CDR3 sequences, roughly 50% seen once. Germline V gene lookup returns CDR1 LGHDT and CDR2 YNNKEL (reference sequence). V was clipped by 2 bases and J by 5 bases, with 9 bases between them. This CDR3 has 14 amino acids. Each donor had approximately 10 milliliters of peripheral blood drawn. Points on this clonotype: Its antigen is not identified.

Sample: blood. This receptor was identified in a man aged 30-40 years in good health. The chain carries TRBV3-1 and TRBJ2-2, with unresolved D. The CDR3 loop is CASSQTIGTGELFF. In DNA, the CDR3 is TGTGCCAGCAGCCAAACCATCGGAACCGGGGAGCTGTTTTTT.